The 14 T cell receptor beta chains below were found in one sample sequenced in a study of vaccination and CD4 T cells after COVID-19. Treatment given: approximately nine-day PBMC culture with coronavirus spike peptide pools or control peptides (ViraFEST assay). Sequencing of cultured CD4+ T cell DNA used the Oncomine TCR Beta short-read assay. Each CDR3 protein gets one entry after TCRdb re-called the PCR reads with MiXCR. This sample carries thousands of distinct CDR3 sequences, about 56% of them seen once, and the ten largest clones take about 20%. For these receptors, no antigen is known. The specimen sequenced was CD4+ T cells from blood, cultured in vitro. These receptors were taken from a human donor who had recovered from COVID-19.

This clonotype is termed medium-sized. The rearrangement links TRBV3-1 to TRBJ1-5, with no clear D. From germline, CDR1 is LGHDT and CDR2 YNNKEL (reference sequence). The ends were cut back, 2 bases at V and 7 bases at J, with 12 bases in the middle. CDR3 length: 14 residues. For the CDR3, the DNA is TGTGCCAGCAGCCAATTGGGCTCGCGGCAGCCCCAGCATTTT. This encodes CASSQLGSRQPQHF.

This clonotype was observed a handful of times. The chain recombines TRBV6-1 with TRBJ2-3; D remains ambiguous. V was shortened by 2 bases and J by 0 bases, with 3 bases between the two germline ends. The CDR3 loop spans 13 amino acids. Germline lookup yields CDR1 MNHNS and CDR2 SASEGT. CDR3 loop: CASSERSTDTQYF. Here the CDR3 DNA reads TGTGCCAGCAGTGAACGAAGCACAGATACGCAGTATTTT.

V usage is TRBV7-9 and J usage is TRBJ1-1; the match to TRBD1 covers 8 bases. V lost 8 bases, J lost 0 bases, and 2 bases stayed unmatched. Germline CDR1 SEHNR, CDR2 FQNEAQ (reference sequence). The CDR3 extends over 13 amino acids. The CDR3 is CASGQGLNTEAFF. The CDR3 region has the DNA TGTGCCAGCGGACAGGGACTGAACACTGAAGCTTTCTTT.

V and J are TRBV11-2 and TRBJ1-1, with 7 nucleotides matching TRBD1. Germline assignment: CDR1 SGHAT and CDR2 FQNNGV. The CDR3 has 16 residues. V shed 2 bases and J 0 bases; nucleotides not matched to a gene: 6. The CDR3 loop reads CASSLKFGTVNTEAFF. The CDR3 DNA is TGTGCCAGCAGCTTAAAATTCGGGACAGTGAACACTGAAGCTTTCTTT.

This clonotype occurred a few times. The chain is built from TRBV20-1 and TRBJ1-1; unclear D gene. Trimming stripped 5 bases from V and 0 bases from J, with 13 bases between. The CDR3 loop spans 14 amino acids. Looked up from germline, CDR1 is DFQATT and CDR2 is SNEGSKA (reference sequence). In DNA form, the CDR3 reads TGCAGTGCTCCAGCAAGCAACATGAACACTGAAGCTTTCTTT. It translates to CSAPASNMNTEAFF.

V is TRBV10-1 and J is TRBJ2-7; 8 bases align to TRBD2. Germline lookup yields CDR1 WNHNN and CDR2 SYGVQD (reference sequence). The length of the CDR3 is 15 residues. The trim removed 4 bases at V and 5 bases at J, leaving 10 bases unmatched. CDR3 sequence reads: CASSGKSGRRDEQYF. The CDR3 DNA sequence: TGCGCCAGCAGTGGTAAGAGCGGGAGACGCGACGAGCAGTACTTC.

The genes are TRBV30 and TRBJ2-5; D may correspond to TRBD1 or TRBD2 (5 bases each). Trimming took 6 bases from V and 5 from J, leaving 19 bases between them. The germline V gene has CDR1 GTSNPN and CDR2 SVGIG (reference sequence). The CDR3 covers 14 residues. The CDR3 DNA follows: TGTGCCTGTACTGTCAGGGCTCGGAGGGAGACCCAGTACTTC. This encodes CACTVRARRETQYF.

The V gene is TRBV28, the J gene TRBJ2-3; 12 nucleotides agree with TRBD2. The length of the CDR3 is 15 residues. Germline assignment: CDR1 MDHEN and CDR2 SYDVKM. J lost 0 bases, V lost 10 bases, and 5 bases had no gene match. CDR3 sequence reads: CAIRTSGTSTDTQYF. As DNA, the CDR3 is TGTGCCATTCGGACTAGCGGGACTAGCACAGATACGCAGTATTTT.

This chain connects TRBV19 to TRBJ2-2; D possibly corresponds to TRBD2 (5 bases). Trimming took off 5 bases at V and 8 bases at J, with 15 bases between the two ends. The CDR3 is 14 amino acids. Looked up from germline, CDR1 is LNHDA and CDR2 is SQIVND (reference sequence). DNA of the CDR3: TGTGCCAGTAGTCCCGGGGTAGGGATAGGGGAGCTGTTTTTT. It yields the protein CASSPGVGIGELFF. Supplemented by reference TRBV19 and TRBJ2-2, the full variable domain reads DGGITQSPKYLFRKEGQNVTLSCEQNLNHDAMYWYRQDPGQGLRLIYYSQIVNDFQKGDIAEGYSVSREKKESFPLTVTSAQKNPTAFYLCASSPGVGIGELFFGEGSRLTVL.

This chain uses TRBV11-2 with TRBJ2-5; TRBD2 matches at 7 bases. This CDR3 comprises 14 residues. From germline, CDR1 is SGHAT and CDR2 FQNNGV. Trimming removed 0 bases from V and 5 bases from J; junction bases left unmatched: 3. CDR3 residues: CASSLDLGRETQYF. CDR3 nucleotide sequence: TGTGCCAGCAGCTTAGATCTCGGGAGGGAGACCCAGTACTTC.

The J gene is TRBJ2-3, the V gene TRBV11-3; D possibly corresponds to TRBD1 (5 bases). The ends were cut back, 5 bases at V and 3 bases at J, with 15 bases in the middle. CDR1 SGHNT and CDR2 YENEEA come from the germline V gene. This CDR3 contains 15 residues. The DNA for the CDR3 is TGTGCCAGCAGCCGGACATTTATAGAGACAGATACGCAGTATTTT. As protein: CASSRTFIETDTQYF.

This sequence joins TRBV20-1 and TRBJ1-1, with unresolved D. This CDR3 is 12 amino acids long. Germline V gene lookup returns CDR1 DFQATT and CDR2 SNEGSKA (reference sequence). The ends were cut back, 5 bases at V and 0 bases at J, with 7 bases in the middle. CDR3 bases: TGCAGTGCTCAAGAGGTGAACACTGAAGCTTTCTTT. Encoded protein: CSAQEVNTEAFF.

This clonotype was observed a few times. The chain couples TRBV7-6 to TRBJ1-2; 7 positions agree with TRBD1. The V segment lost 5 bases and the J segment 7 bases; nucleotides outside the gene matches: 4. The CDR3 consists of 12 residues. Per germline, CDR1 SGHVS and CDR2 FNYEAQ. The DNA of the CDR3 is TGTGCCAGCAGCAACAGGGGACTTGGCTACACCTTC. Its translation: CASSNRGLGYTF.

This clonotype was counted a few times. This sequence joins TRBV5-8 and TRBJ1-2; D unresolved. The CDR3 is 13 residues long. Looked up from germline, CDR1 is SGHTS and CDR2 is YDEGEE. Trimming left V 2 bases short and J 0 bases short, with 5 bases between. CDR3 coding DNA: TGTGCCAGCAGCTTTAGGGCTAACTATGGCTACACCTTC. It is translated as CASSFRANYGYTF.